These 29 T cell receptor beta chains were all obtained from the same sample, sequenced in a study of T-cell memory formation after mild COVID-19. In TCRdb, the 5' RACE reads were re-called with MiXCR into one record per CDR3 protein. Among a few hundred thousand distinct CDR3 sequences listed, about 15% were seen once. Sequences were obtained from PBMCs or a T cell subset sorted from them (not recorded which). Receptors were obtained from a man younger than 35 who had mild COVID-19 (a few samples of this study predate the infection). Cell type and time point are not known.

This clonotype was counted ten times or more. J is TRBJ2-3 and V is TRBV20-1; D uncertain. Germline V gives CDR1 DFQATT, CDR2 SNEGSKA (reference sequence). The CDR3 runs to 12 residues. Trimming shortened V by 6 bases and J by 4 bases, and 11 bases separated the two germline ends. Here the CDR3 reads CSAARPPDTQYF. CDR3 DNA: TGCAGTGCCGCTAGACCCCCAGATACGCAGTATTTT.

This chain links TRBV9 with TRBJ2-1; 8 bases line up with TRBD2. Germline V gives CDR1 SGDLS, CDR2 YYNGEE. With V trimmed by 2 bases and J by 8 bases, 12 bases remained unmatched. There are 16 residues in the CDR3. The CDR3 bases are TGTGCCAGCAGCGTTGGAAGGGGCGGGGGGATATATGAGCAGTTCTTC. This encodes CASSVGRGGGIYEQFF.

This rearrangement joins TRBV9 to TRBJ2-1, with 8 bases fitting TRBD2. The CDR3 runs 16 residues. The germline CDR1 and CDR2 sequences are SGDLS and YYNGEE. After removal of 4 bases from V and 3 bases from J, the junction contained 9 bases not matched to a gene. CDR3 DNA sequence: TGTGCCAGCAGCCCCCCTCCGGGACTAGTCTACAATGAGCAGTTCTTC. This encodes CASSPPPGLVYNEQFF.

In its sample, this clonotype was seen many times. This chain uses TRBV12-5 with TRBJ1-2, with D maybe TRBD1 (6 bases). Trimming left V 1 base short and J 7 bases short, with 10 bases between. Germline CDR1 reads LGHNT; CDR2 reads FRNRAP. The CDR3 extends over 13 amino acids. CDR3: CASGLAGAAGYTF. The CDR3 region has the DNA TGTGCTAGTGGTTTGGCAGGGGCCGCTGGCTACACCTTC.

The chain links TRBV7-9 to TRBJ2-1; TRBD2 might be the D (6 bases). Trimming shortened V by 9 bases and J by 9 bases, and 12 bases separated the two germline ends. This CDR3 comprises 11 residues. Germline V gene sequence: CDR1 SEHNR, CDR2 FQNEAQ (reference sequence). CDR3 sequence: CASLGTGEQFF. CDR3 DNA sequence: TGTGCCAGTCTTGGGACTGGTGAGCAGTTCTTC.

This chain links TRBV9 with TRBJ2-7; TRBD1 aligns across 12 bases. Looked up from germline, CDR1 is SGDLS and CDR2 is YYNGEE. This CDR3 is 17 amino acids long. J lost 5 bases, V lost 4 bases, and 13 bases had no gene match. CDR3 sequence: CASSPQWGQGASHEQYF. CDR3 nucleotides: TGTGCCAGCAGCCCCCAATGGGGACAGGGGGCGTCCCACGAGCAGTACTTC.

This clonotype has ten or more counts. This rearrangement joins TRBV7-2 to TRBJ2-2, with D perhaps being TRBD1 or TRBD2 (6 bases each). Trimming stripped 2 bases from V and 5 bases from J, with 12 bases between. Germline loops: CDR1 SGHTA, CDR2 FQGNSA. There are 15 residues in the CDR3. The CDR3 spells CASSLFQGGTGELFF. The CDR3 DNA sequence: TGTGCCAGCAGCTTATTCCAAGGGGGGACCGGGGAGCTGTTTTTT.

This clonotype was recorded once. Given a much more abundant clone one base away, this may be a read error. The V and J genes are TRBV7-2 and TRBJ2-7; 8 bases match TRBD1. This CDR3 is 14 amino acids long. Unmatched junction bases numbered 6, after V lost 5 bases and J lost 3 bases. Germline CDR1 SGHTA, CDR2 FQGNSA. The CDR3 DNA follows: TGTGCCAGCAGCAAACGGACAGGGAGCTACGAGCAGTACTTC. This encodes CASSKRTGSYEQYF.

CDR3 sequence (DNA): TGTGCCAGCAACTCGATGGGGGCCTCCGAGCCCCAGCATTTT. It codes for CASNSMGASEPQHF. The V call is TRBV5-6, the J call TRBJ1-5; possibly TRBD1 for D (6 bases). The V end was cut by 6 bases, the J end by 8 bases, with 18 bases between. The germline CDR1 and CDR2 sequences are SGHDT and YYEEEE. CDR3 length equals 14 residues.

The chain carries TRBV9 and TRBJ2-1; 11 bases are shared with TRBD2. Germline CDR1 reads SGDLS; CDR2 reads YYNGEE. V dropped 3 bases and J dropped 4; count of bases not matched to a gene: 3. The CDR3 is made up of 15 amino acids. The CDR3 bases are TGTGCCAGCAGCGAGGGACTAGCGGAATACAATGAGCAGTTCTTC. This sequence encodes CASSEGLAEYNEQFF. The full variable domain, with the rest looked up from reference TRBV9 and TRBJ2-1, is DSGVTQTPKHLITATGQRVTLRCSPRSGDLSVYWYQQSLDQGLQFLIQYYNGEERAKGNILERFSAQQFPDLHSELNLSSLELGDSALYFCASSEGLAEYNEQFFGPGTRLTVL.

The chain recombines TRBV5-1 with TRBJ2-5; 9 bases match TRBD2. Unmatched junction bases numbered 8, after V lost 4 bases and J lost 1 base. The CDR3 runs to 16 residues. Germline V gene sequence: CDR1 SGHRS, CDR2 YFSETQ. The CDR3 sequence is CASSNRGLALQETQYF. CDR3 coding DNA: TGCGCCAGCAGCAACCGTGGACTAGCGCTCCAAGAGACCCAGTACTTC.

This clonotype was seen a handful of times. The chain recombines TRBV18 with TRBJ2-7, with D possibly TRBD1 on 5 matching bases. Germline V lookup: CDR1 KGHSH, CDR2 LQKENI. V was clipped by 3 bases and J by 3 bases, with 12 bases between them. The CDR3 loop spans 14 amino acids. The CDR3 spells CASSPPWQGYEQYF. The CDR3 coding sequence is TGTGCCAGCTCACCCCCGTGGCAGGGCTACGAGCAGTACTTC.

This chain links TRBV7-3 with TRBJ2-1; 10 bases align to TRBD2. The CDR3 is 16 amino acids. The germline gives CDR1 SGHTA, CDR2 FQGTGA. Trimming took 3 bases from V and 9 from J; bases not matched to a gene: 11. CDR3 in DNA: TGTGCCAGCAGCTTGTCTAGCGGGGGCCTCAACGTTGAGCAGTTCTTC. This sequence encodes CASSLSSGGLNVEQFF.

This sequence joins TRBV4-1 and TRBJ2-5; tentative D call: TRBD2 (5 bases). This CDR3 is built from 13 residues. V lost 5 bases and J lost 4, with 11 bases in between. Germline CDR1 is MGHRA and CDR2 is YSYEKL. The CDR3 nucleotides read TGCGCCAGCAGCTACGGGGTCGTAGAGACCCAGTACTTC. Translated: CASSYGVVETQYF.

This clonotype was detected ten times or more. The CDR3 DNA reads as TGTGCCAGCAGCCCCTGGGGCGGGGCGACAGATACGCAGTATTTT. Translating gives CASSPWGGATDTQYF. The gene calls are TRBV7-3 and TRBJ2-3; a weak D match, TRBD2 (6 bases). This CDR3 has 15 amino acids. Germline loops: CDR1 SGHTA, CDR2 FQGTGA. With 5 bases removed from V and 3 bases from J, the gap between germline ends came to 15 bases. Complete variable domain (other parts from reference TRBV7-3 and TRBJ2-3): GAGVSQTPSNKVTEKGKYVELRCDPISGHTALYWYRQSLGQGPEFLIYFQGTGAADDSGLPNDRFFAVRPEGSVSTLKIQRTERGDSAVYLCASSPWGGATDTQYFGPGTRLTVL.

J is TRBJ2-1 and V is TRBV15; the D gene could be TRBD1 or TRBD2 (5 bases each). V dropped 5 bases and J dropped 9 bases, with 14 bases sitting between them. The CDR3 loop spans 13 amino acids. Germline V gives CDR1 LNHNV, CDR2 YYDKDF (reference sequence). The CDR3 loop reads CATSPEWGSEQFF. CDR3 sequence (DNA): TGTGCCACCAGCCCGGAATGGGGGTCTGAGCAGTTCTTC. The full variable domain, with the rest looked up from reference TRBV15 and TRBJ2-1, is DAMVIQNPRYQVTQFGKPVTLSCSQTLNHNVMYWYQQKSSQAPKLLFHYYDKDFNNEADTPDNFQSRRPNTSFCFLDIRSPGLGDTAMYLCATSPEWGSEQFFGPGTRLTVL.

The rearrangement links TRBV6-1 to TRBJ2-3; TRBD2 might be the D (5 bases). The CDR3 covers 13 residues. In germline, CDR1 is MNHNS, CDR2 SASEGT. V lost 6 bases to trimming and J lost 6 bases, with 13 bases between them. CDR3 residues: CASSNGVADTQYF. The CDR3 DNA reads TGTGCCAGCAGCAACGGGGTGGCGGATACGCAGTATTTT.

This clonotype has only a few counts. This chain links TRBV3-1 with TRBJ1-5; D is perhaps TRBD1 (5 bases). The CDR3 covers 13 residues. The germline CDR1 and CDR2 sequences are LGHDT and YNNKEL (reference sequence). Trimming shortened V by 6 bases and J by 3 bases, and 9 bases separated the two germline ends. CDR3 sequence reads: CASSPGHNQPQHF. The CDR3 coding sequence is TGTGCCAGCAGTCCGGGGCACAATCAGCCCCAGCATTTT.

This clonotype was observed a handful of times. The chain carries TRBV7-8 and TRBJ1-2; D unclear. This CDR3 has 13 amino acids. The germline CDR1 and CDR2 sequences are SGHVS and FQNEAQ. Trimming took 6 bases from V and 1 from J, leaving 9 bases between them. This CDR3 reads CASSSGYNYGYTF. In DNA, the CDR3 is TGTGCCAGCAGTTCGGGGTATAACTATGGCTACACCTTC.

This clonotype occurred many times. The V and J genes are TRBV18 and TRBJ2-4, with D possibly TRBD1 on 6 matching bases. The V and J ends lost 2 bases and 1 base respectively, with 6 bases between them. The CDR3 is made up of 14 amino acids. The germline V gene has CDR1 KGHSH and CDR2 LQKENI. This CDR3 reads CASSPDRAKNIQYF. Here the CDR3 DNA reads TGTGCCAGCTCACCAGACAGGGCCAAAAACATTCAGTACTTC.

This clonotype was counted only a few times. The chain couples TRBV6-2 or TRBV6-3 to TRBJ2-5; possible D gene TRBD2, 6 bases. The V gene lost 6 bases and the J gene lost 2 bases, with 10 bases spanning the gap. This CDR3 comprises 13 residues. Germline V gives CDR1 MNHEY, CDR2 SVGEGT. CDR3: CASRGGSQETQYF. CDR3 DNA sequence: TGTGCCAGCAGGGGGGGTTCGCAAGAGACCCAGTACTTC.

The J gene is TRBJ2-3, the V gene TRBV27; D not certain. Germline V gene lookup returns CDR1 MNHEY and CDR2 SMNVEV (reference sequence). With 6 bases removed from V and 4 bases from J, the gap between germline ends came to 14 bases. The CDR3 is 14 residues long. The CDR3 loop reads CASSQPSGADTQYF. CDR3 DNA sequence: TGTGCCAGCAGCCAGCCATCGGGCGCAGATACGCAGTATTTT.

The J gene is TRBJ2-2, the V gene TRBV6-5; 9 bases fit TRBD2. J lost 7 bases, V lost 5 bases, and 5 bases had no gene match. Germline lookup yields CDR1 MNHEY and CDR2 SVGAGI. The CDR3 spans 14 residues. CDR3 region: CASSRGGAGGELFF. The CDR3 bases are TGTGCCAGCAGTCGCGGGGGGGCAGGCGGGGAGCTGTTTTTT.

This chain joins TRBV7-9 and TRBJ2-5, with D perhaps given as TRBD1 or TRBD2 (6 bases each). CDR3 length equals 17 residues. Per germline, CDR1 SEHNR and CDR2 FQNEAQ (reference sequence). V gave up 5 bases and J gave up 4 bases, with 23 bases separating them. CDR3: CASSPGAGLRVPETQYF. In DNA, the CDR3 is TGTGCCAGCAGCCCGGGGGCCGGACTAAGGGTCCCAGAGACCCAGTACTTC.

The chain uses TRBV7-8 and TRBJ1-5; the D is unclear. CDR3 length equals 12 residues. Germline V gene lookup returns CDR1 SGHVS and CDR2 FQNEAQ. V lost 5 bases to trimming and J lost 9 bases, with 11 bases between them. This chain's CDR3 is CASSRPPGPQHF. The DNA for the CDR3 is TGTGCCAGCAGCCGCCCGCCGGGGCCCCAGCATTTT.

The sample holds a few counts of this clonotype. The V call is TRBV3-1, the J call TRBJ1-5, with no clear D. V lost 1 base and J 1 base, leaving 11 bases between the germline ends. The CDR3 runs to 16 residues. Per the germline V gene, CDR1 is LGHDT and CDR2 is YNNKEL (reference sequence). The CDR3 nucleotides are TGTGCCAGCAGCCAAGGCCGAATCGGGAGCAATCAGCCCCAGCATTTT. Translation gives CASSQGRIGSNQPQHF.

This chain connects TRBV25-1 to TRBJ1-2; D might be TRBD1 (5 bases). V lost 0 bases and J 2 bases, leaving 10 bases between the germline ends. The CDR3 extends over 15 amino acids. Germline CDR1 is MGHDK and CDR2 is SYGVNS. DNA of the CDR3: TGTGCCAGCAGTGAATACCGGGACCCCAACTATGGCTACACCTTC. Amino acids: CASSEYRDPNYGYTF.

The chain is built from TRBV29-1 and TRBJ1-2, with TRBD1 identical over 9 bases. This CDR3 is built from 14 residues. Trimming removed 7 bases from V and 8 bases from J; junction bases left unmatched: 14. Looked up from germline, CDR1 is SQVTM and CDR2 is ANQGSEA. The CDR3 nucleotides are TGCAGCGCCGCCGGGACACAGGGGGCTCGAGGCTACACCTTC. It codes for CSAAGTQGARGYTF.

Regarding this clonotype: This may stem from a read error, because a much larger clone lies one nucleotide away. The CDR3, as DNA: TGTGCCAGCAGTGACCACAGGGAGGTCCAGTGCTTC. It specifies CASSDHREVQCF. The chain recombines TRBV2 with TRBJ2-7, with D possibly being TRBD1 or TRBD2 (6 bases each). The CDR3 loop spans 12 amino acids. Germline V CDR1 and CDR2: SNHLY, FYNNEI.